Presented here are 3 T cell receptor beta chains from one specimen sequenced in a study of technical replicates of blood from several donors. Repertoires were generated with immunoSEQ multiplex PCR, while TCRdb's copy carries only in-frame clones and drops some. The sample carries 75,000 to 90,000 clones, about nine tenths recorded once. The sequencing input was T cells isolated from PBMCs. The receptor source for this set is a human donor in good health.

This chain links TRBV28 with TRBJ1-4; 8 positions match TRBD1. The CDR3 spans 14 residues. V was clipped by 6 bases and J by 3 bases; unmatched bases: 3. CDR1 and CDR2 from the germline V gene are MDHEN and SYDVKM. In DNA form, the CDR3 reads TGTGCCAGCAGCCAACAGGGGGCTAATGAAAAACTGTTTTTT. Encoded protein: CASSQQGANEKLFF.

V and J are TRBV11-2 and TRBJ1-1; 7 bases match TRBD1. This CDR3 contains 16 residues. Trimming took 5 bases from V and 9 from J; bases not matched to a gene: 18. The germline V gene encodes CDR1 SGHAT and CDR2 FQNNGV. CDR3 region: CASSPETGDPLVKAFF. DNA for the CDR3: TGTGCCAGCAGCCCGGAAACAGGGGACCCCCTGGTGAAAGCTTTCTTT.

This chain joins TRBV28 and TRBJ2-7; tentatively, D is TRBD1 (6 bases). This CDR3 is built from 14 residues. Germline V gene data show CDR1 as MDHEN and CDR2 as SYDVKM. Deletions cut 7 bases from V and 4 bases from J, with 17 bases between. CDR3 in DNA: TGTGCCAGCACTTCAAGGGACAATCCTTACGAGCAGTACTTC. It is translated as CASTSRDNPYEQYF.